A single sample gave rise to the 32 T cell receptor beta chains below, sequenced in a study of somatic mutations in cytotoxic T cells in rheumatoid arthritis. Only in-frame clones appear in the TCRdb table, and some are missing; sequencing was by immunoSEQ multiplex PCR. The table has approximately 17,000 clones, about three quarters seen once. Sequencing used CD8+ T cells sorted from blood. Receptors were obtained from an adult with rheumatoid arthritis.

The rearrangement uses TRBV4-1 and TRBJ1-5; D call uncertain. The CDR3 totals 13 residues. The germline V and J ends were trimmed by 3 bases and 6 bases, with 9 bases remaining between them. CDR1 MGHRA and CDR2 YSYEKL come from the germline V gene. As DNA, the CDR3 is TGCGCCAGCAGCCAGGCACTGGTTCAGCCCCAGCATTTT. Its translation is CASSQALVQPQHF.

The CDR3 sequence: CASSPRRADTQYF. The CDR3 nucleotides are TGTGCCAGCAGCCCCCGTAGGGCAGATACGCAGTATTTT. V usage is TRBV9 and J usage is TRBJ2-3; D not certain. V was pared by 4 bases and J by 4 bases, with 10 bases between. The germline gives CDR1 SGDLS, CDR2 YYNGEE. This CDR3 spans 13 amino acids.

About this clone: Its ends do not fully match the called genes, so a read error is possible. This chain joins TRBV7-7 and TRBJ2-1; 12 bases fit TRBD2. The germline V gene encodes CDR1 SSHAT and CDR2 FNYEAQ (reference sequence). This CDR3 has 17 residues. The chain's CDR3 is CASSLELTSGGYNAQFF. In DNA, the CDR3 is TGTGCCAGCAGCTTAGAGCTCACTAGCGGGGGGTACAATGCGCAGTTCTTC.

The chain links TRBV29-1 to TRBJ2-3, with D possibly being TRBD1 (6 bases). V was cut by 6 bases and J by 3 bases, with 22 bases left in between. There are 16 residues in the CDR3. CDR1 and CDR2 from the germline V gene are SQVTM and ANQGSEA. The CDR3 loop is CSVFSGGGRVTDTQYF. The CDR3 DNA is TGCAGCGTCTTCTCGGGTGGGGGCAGGGTGACAGATACGCAGTATTTT.

The chain is built from TRBV6-1 and TRBJ1-2; 7 bases fit TRBD1. This CDR3 has 11 residues. The V gene end was trimmed by 6 bases and the J gene end by 10 bases; junction bases not matched to a gene: 5. Germline loops: CDR1 MNHNS, CDR2 SASEGT. This CDR3 is CASRDRTFYTF. The CDR3 region has the DNA TGTGCCAGCAGGGACAGGACCTTCTACACCTTC.

This chain joins TRBV19 and TRBJ2-7; 9 nucleotides line up with TRBD2. With V trimmed by 5 bases and J by 7 bases, 9 bases remained unmatched. This CDR3 has 14 amino acids. Germline CDR1 and CDR2: LNHDA and SQIVND (reference sequence). Here the CDR3 reads CASSYVAGGAEQYF. CDR3 nucleotides: TGTGCCAGTAGTTACGTGGCGGGGGGGGCAGAGCAGTACTTC.

The chain links TRBV13 to TRBJ2-1; TRBD2 matches at 8 bases. The germline gives CDR1 PRHDT, CDR2 FYEKMQ (reference sequence). CDR3 size: 15 residues. V lost 4 bases and J lost 4; bases outside the gene matches: 6. The CDR3 sequence is CASSSGLAGYNEQFF. CDR3 in DNA: TGTGCCAGCAGCTCCGGACTAGCTGGTTACAATGAGCAGTTCTTC. Full variable domain (outside the CDR3, taken from reference TRBV13 and TRBJ2-1): AAGVIQSPRHLIKEKRETATLKCYPIPRHDTVYWYQQGPGQDPQFLISFYEKMQSDKGSIPDRFSAQQFSDYHSELNMSSLELGDSALYFCASSSGLAGYNEQFFGPGTRLTVL.

The rearrangement links TRBV7-9 to TRBJ2-1, with D unclear. Deletions cut 2 bases from V and 8 bases from J, with 10 bases between. Looked up from germline, CDR1 is SEHNR and CDR2 is FQNEAQ (reference sequence). The CDR3 covers 13 residues. In DNA form, the CDR3 reads TGTGCCAGCAGCTTATCATCCCCACATGAGCAGTTCTTC. This codes for CASSLSSPHEQFF.

The rearrangement joins TRBV6-1 to TRBJ2-7; TRBD1 agrees at 9 bases. Germline CDR1 MNHNS, CDR2 SASEGT. V shed 2 bases and J 0 bases; nucleotides not matched to a gene: 8. This CDR3 region has 17 residues. The CDR3 loop reads CASSEIFWDRDSYEQYF. CDR3 nucleotide sequence: TGTGCCAGCAGTGAAATATTTTGGGACAGGGACTCCTACGAGCAGTACTTC.

The chain recombines TRBV9 with TRBJ1-3; D remains unclear. The V and J ends lost 4 bases and 7 bases respectively, with 6 bases between them. Germline CDR1 SGDLS, CDR2 YYNGEE. This CDR3 is 11 amino acids long. The CDR3 nucleotides read TGTGCCAGCAGCCTGGGTAACACCATATATTTT. It translates to CASSLGNTIYF.

The chain employs TRBV11-2 and TRBJ2-5; D might be TRBD1 or TRBD2, each matching 6 bases. Germline loops: CDR1 SGHAT, CDR2 FQNNGV. The V gene lost 1 base and the J gene lost 5 bases, with 8 bases spanning the gap. CDR3 size: 13 residues. DNA of the CDR3: TGTGCCAGCAGCTTAGTAGGGGGGGAGACCCAGTACTTC. This gives the protein CASSLVGGETQYF.

The rearrangement joins TRBV29-1 to TRBJ1-2; 9 nucleotides match TRBD1. V lost 7 bases and J lost 4; bases outside the gene matches: 1. The CDR3 covers 11 residues. Germline loops: CDR1 SQVTM, CDR2 ANQGSEA. CDR3 protein: CSDRGLYGYTF. CDR3 coding DNA: TGCAGCGACAGGGGGCTCTATGGCTACACCTTC.

The J gene is TRBJ1-1, the V gene TRBV11-1; D unclear. V dropped 2 bases and J dropped 1 base, with 8 bases sitting between them. Germline CDR1 is SGHAT and CDR2 is FQDESV (reference sequence). This CDR3 is 14 amino acids long. The CDR3 region is CASSLLQANTEAFF. CDR3 bases: TGTGCCAGCAGCTTATTGCAGGCGAACACTGAAGCTTTCTTT.

J is TRBJ2-5 and V is TRBV2, with unresolved D. Germline V gene sequence: CDR1 SNHLY, CDR2 FYNNEI. Trimming left V 7 bases short and J 4 bases short, with 16 bases between. This CDR3 is built from 14 residues. The CDR3 sequence: CASIGVSTLETQYF. DNA for the CDR3: TGTGCCAGCATAGGAGTTTCCACTTTAGAGACCCAGTACTTC.

This chain uses TRBV4-2 with TRBJ2-7; D ambiguous. V gave up 4 bases and J gave up 0 bases, with 4 bases separating them. Germline V gene lookup returns CDR1 LGHNA and CDR2 YNFKEQ. The CDR3 extends over 12 amino acids. Written as DNA, the CDR3 is TGTGCCAGCAGCCCCAGCTCCTACGAGCAGTACTTC. It translates to CASSPSSYEQYF.

This clone appeared once. The chain is built from TRBV12-5 and TRBJ2-7; TRBD1 matches at 8 bases. The CDR3 totals 14 residues. Per germline, CDR1 LGHNT and CDR2 FRNRAP. V shed 6 bases and J 2 bases; nucleotides not matched to a gene: 6. DNA for the CDR3: TGTGCTAGTGGCTTGACAGGGGTCCCCTACGAGCAGTACTTC. Protein: CASGLTGVPYEQYF.

CDR3 loop: CATSKGTAYANTGELFF. The CDR3 DNA sequence: TGTGCCACCAGCAAGGGGACCGCGTACGCGAACACCGGGGAGCTGTTTTTT. The chain links TRBV15 to TRBJ2-2; either TRBD1 or TRBD2 may supply D (5 bases each). This CDR3 has 17 residues. The germline V gene has CDR1 LNHNV and CDR2 YYDKDF (reference sequence). V gave up 4 bases and J gave up 0 bases, with 15 bases separating them.

V and J are TRBV6-1 and TRBJ1-5; maybe TRBD1 (6 bases). CDR1 and CDR2 (germline): MNHNS, SASEGT. The CDR3 runs to 15 residues. V dropped 2 bases and J dropped 6 bases, with 14 bases sitting between them. The CDR3 DNA follows: TGTGCCAGCAGTGAACGAGGGGGAACGGGTCAGCCCCAGCATTTT. Translating it yields CASSERGGTGQPQHF.

This clone was detected only once. The chain has TRBV5-1 and TRBJ2-7; 8 nucleotides agree with TRBD2. The CDR3 runs to 14 residues. Germline V gene data show CDR1 as SGHRS and CDR2 as YFSETQ. J gave up 7 bases and V 6 bases, and 12 bases lay outside the gene matches. CDR3 DNA sequence: TGCGCCAGCACCCTAGGAGCGGGGGATCGGGAGCAGTACTTC. This sequence encodes CASTLGAGDREQYF.

The sample holds a few counts of this clone. The rearrangement links TRBV25-1 to TRBJ2-1, with 7 bases that match TRBD1. CDR3 length: 15 residues. Trimming took 7 bases from V and 2 from J; bases not matched to a gene: 8. The V gene's germline CDR1 is MGHDK and CDR2 SYGVNS. DNA of the CDR3: TGTGCCAGCAAAAACCGGGACAGTCCCTACAATGAGCAGTTCTTC. Translation: CASKNRDSPYNEQFF.

This clone has a single count. The chain has TRBV19 and TRBJ2-7; TRBD1 matches 7 bases. CDR3 size: 15 residues. The J segment lost 5 bases and the V segment lost 0 bases, leaving 7 bases of the junction unmatched. Germline V CDR1 and CDR2: LNHDA, SQIVND (reference sequence). The CDR3 bases are TGTGCCAGTAGTATAGAAGACAGGGTGGGCGACGAGCAGTACTTC. It translates to CASSIEDRVGDEQYF. The entire variable domain, with the rest obtained from reference TRBV19 and TRBJ2-7, is as follows: DGGITQSPKYLFRKEGQNVTLSCEQNLNHDAMYWYRQDPGQGLRLIYYSQIVNDFQKGDIAEGYSVSREKKESFPLTVTSAQKNPTAFYLCASSIEDRVGDEQYFGPGTRLTVT.

The chain is built from TRBV10-2 and TRBJ1-3; D unresolved. This CDR3 contains 14 residues. CDR1 is WSHSY, CDR2 SAAADI, per germline. Trimming removed 4 bases at V and 0 bases at J, with 7 bases between. The CDR3 DNA follows: TGCGCCAGCAGTGTCAGCTACTCTGGAAACACCATATATTTT. It specifies CASSVSYSGNTIYF.

In DNA, the CDR3 is TGTGCCACCAGGGACCGCGGGGAGGGAAATGAGCAGTTCTTC. It encodes CATRDRGEGNEQFF. The chain employs TRBV15 and TRBJ2-1; TRBD2 matches 7 bases. CDR1 and CDR2 from the germline V gene are LNHNV and YYDKDF (reference sequence). The V segment lost 6 bases and the J segment 7 bases; nucleotides outside the gene matches: 9. The CDR3 spans 14 residues.

This clone was counted a few times. Within the sample, other DNA sequences also encode this same CDR3. This chain links TRBV29-1 with TRBJ2-1; D ambiguous. Looked up from germline, CDR1 is SQVTM and CDR2 is ANQGSEA. The V gene lost 4 bases and the J gene lost 7 bases, with 5 bases spanning the gap. The CDR3 loop spans 10 amino acids. The CDR3: CSVVRNEQFF. The CDR3 DNA reads as TGCAGCGTTGTACGGAATGAGCAGTTCTTC.

This clone came up a few times. The CDR3 reads CASSWASGYEQYF. The CDR3 coding sequence is TGTGCCAGCAGCTGGGCTAGCGGGTACGAGCAGTACTTC. The V call is TRBV7-3, the J call TRBJ2-7; 8 bases are a match to TRBD2. This CDR3 comprises 13 residues. V was clipped by 4 bases and J by 4 bases; unmatched bases: 3. CDR1 SGHTA and CDR2 FQGTGA come from the germline V gene.

The CDR3 DNA sequence: TGTGCCAGCAGCTCGCTGACAGGGACGACTGAAGCTTTCTTT. Its protein is CASSSLTGTTEAFF. The chain carries TRBV5-5 and TRBJ1-1, with TRBD1 matching over 7 bases. V shed 3 bases, J shed 5 bases, and the junction held 7 bases outside the gene matches. This CDR3 has 14 amino acids. Per germline, CDR1 SGHKS and CDR2 YYEKEE (reference sequence).

The chain links TRBV7-9 to TRBJ1-5; TRBD1 might be the D (6 bases). Trimming left V 1 base short and J 9 bases short, with 13 bases between. Germline CDR1 SEHNR, CDR2 FQNEAQ (reference sequence). CDR3 length: 14 residues. The CDR3 nucleotides read TGTGCCAGCAGCTTAGAGGGGGGGGGCTGGCCCCAGCATTTT. The encoded protein is CASSLEGGGWPQHF.

The chain couples TRBV10-3 to TRBJ2-7; the match to TRBD1 covers 8 bases. Trimming took 3 bases from V and 4 from J; bases not matched to a gene: 5. The CDR3 is 14 amino acids. CDR1 is ENHRY and CDR2 is SYGVKD in the germline V gene. The CDR3 sequence is CAISEGDRSYEQYF. CDR3 in DNA: TGTGCCATCAGTGAAGGGGACAGGTCGTACGAGCAGTACTTC.

The V call is TRBV7-9, the J call TRBJ2-5; tentative D call: TRBD1 (6 bases). Per the germline V gene, CDR1 is SEHNR and CDR2 is FQNEAQ (reference sequence). With 1 base removed from V and 4 bases from J, the gap between germline ends came to 13 bases. The CDR3 runs 15 residues. The CDR3 protein is CASSLERAGVETQYF. As DNA, the CDR3 is TGTGCCAGCAGCTTAGAACGGGCAGGGGTAGAGACCCAGTACTTC.

The V and J genes are TRBV29-1 and TRBJ2-5, with D perhaps matching TRBD1 (6 bases). Germline-derived CDR1 and CDR2 are SQVTM and ANQGSEA. Trimming left V 2 bases short and J 2 bases short, with 9 bases between. This CDR3 is built from 13 residues. The CDR3 DNA sequence: TGCAGCGTTGAATGGACAGCACAAGAGACCCAGTACTTC. This encodes CSVEWTAQETQYF.

The chain joins TRBV6-5 to TRBJ1-1, with 7 positions matching TRBD1. Trimming at V came to 1 base and at J to 3 bases, leaving 5 bases not matched to a gene. CDR1 is MNHEY and CDR2 is SVGAGI in the germline V gene. The CDR3 sequence is 15 residues long. The CDR3 is CASSYYGTVHTEAFF. CDR3 DNA: TGTGCCAGCAGTTACTACGGGACAGTTCACACTGAAGCTTTCTTT.

The chain's CDR3 is CAWVPGQRRSEQYF. The CDR3 DNA is TGTGCCTGGGTCCCGGGACAACGAAGGTCCGAGCAGTACTTC. J is TRBJ2-7 and V is TRBV30; perhaps TRBD1 as D (6 bases). The CDR3 runs to 14 residues. Germline V lookup: CDR1 GTSNPN, CDR2 SVGIG (reference sequence). The V gene lost 5 bases and the J gene lost 6 bases, with 20 bases spanning the gap.